This TCR beta chain appears in the sequencing data of a study of blood T cell repertoires in COVID-19. Study information: Acute-phase and convalescent COVID-19 samples originated in the United States, Italy and Spain. PBMCs, B-cell-depleted T cells, or T cells provided the cDNA or gDNA that made up the material.

V lost 5 bases, J lost 3 bases, and 17 bases lay in between. This CDR3 has 16 amino acids. Germline-derived CDR1 and CDR2 are SEHNR and FQNEAQ (reference sequence). In the source study's methods: Scientists estimated how many nucleated cells there were by amplifying reference gene primers. Profiled with immunoSEQ multiplex PCR; TCRdb holds only in-frame clones, not every one. Clone size and the V and J calls come from that table; the DNA yielded D and trimming. The table records 350,000 to 450,000 clones, around 90% of them present only once. This chain uses TRBV7-9 with TRBJ2-1, with a tentative D call TRBD1 (6 bases). Sequenced sample: peripheral blood. The receptor's source is a middle-aged man with acute or convalescent COVID-19. CDR3 nucleotide sequence: TGTGCCAGCAGCCACATCAACAGGGACCGCTACAATGAGCAGTTCTTC. This sequence encodes CASSHINRDRYNEQFF.